This TCR beta chain appears in the sequencing data of a study of cytomegalovirus exposure and HLA in healthy donors. This clone has only one observation. With 60 Vbeta and 13 Jbeta primers, the PCR was carried out. Clones were sequenced by immunoSEQ multiplex PCR, and TCRdb holds only the in-frame ones, with some missing. The table records about 170,000 clones, roughly 84% of them present only once. The CDR3 totals 16 residues. Losses at the gene ends were 4 bases for V and 1 base for J; bases not matched to a gene: 10. Germline V gives CDR1 SGHRS, CDR2 YFSETQ. V is TRBV5-1 and J is TRBJ1-1, with 7 bases fitting TRBD1. Material: PBMCs. This clonotype was obtained from a boy aged 2 to 10 in good health and CMV-seronegative. CDR3 DNA: TGCGCCAGCAGCCAATCCCGGGACAGCCCGAACACTGAAGCTTTCTTT. As protein: CASSQSRDSPNTEAFF. Combining the CDR3 with reference TRBV5-1 and TRBJ1-1 gives the whole variable domain KAGVTQTPRYLIKTRGQQVTLSCSPISGHRSVSWYQQTPGQGLQFLFEYFSETQRNKGNFPGRFSGRQFSNSRSEMNVSTLELGDSALYLCASSQSRDSPNTEAFFGQGTRLTVV.